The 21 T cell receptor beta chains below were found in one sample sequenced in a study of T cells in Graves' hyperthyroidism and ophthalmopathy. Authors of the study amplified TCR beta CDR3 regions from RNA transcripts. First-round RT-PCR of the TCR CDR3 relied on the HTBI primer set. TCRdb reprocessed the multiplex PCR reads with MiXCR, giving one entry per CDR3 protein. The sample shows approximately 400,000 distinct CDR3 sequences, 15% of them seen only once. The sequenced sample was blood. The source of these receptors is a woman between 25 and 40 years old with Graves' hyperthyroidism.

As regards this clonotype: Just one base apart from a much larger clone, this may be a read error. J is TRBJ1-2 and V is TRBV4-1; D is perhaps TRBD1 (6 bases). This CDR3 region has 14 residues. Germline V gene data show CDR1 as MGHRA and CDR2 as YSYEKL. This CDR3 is CASGQETGNYGYTF. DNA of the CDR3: TGCGCCAGCGGCCAAGAGACAGGAAACTATGGCTACACCTTC.

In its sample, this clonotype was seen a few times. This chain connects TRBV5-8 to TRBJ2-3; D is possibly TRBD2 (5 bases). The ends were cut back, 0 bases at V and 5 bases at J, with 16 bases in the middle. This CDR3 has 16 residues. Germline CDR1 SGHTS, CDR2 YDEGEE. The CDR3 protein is CASSLAVRGSIDTQYF. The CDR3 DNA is TGTGCCAGCAGCTTGGCCGTTCGGGGTTCGATAGATACGCAGTATTTT. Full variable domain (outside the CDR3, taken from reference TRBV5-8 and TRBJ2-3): EAGVTQSPTHLIKTRGQQATLRCSPISGHTSVYWYQQALGLGLQFLLWYDEGEERNRGNFPPRFSGRQFPNYSSELNVNALELEDSALYLCASSLAVRGSIDTQYFGPGTRLTVL.

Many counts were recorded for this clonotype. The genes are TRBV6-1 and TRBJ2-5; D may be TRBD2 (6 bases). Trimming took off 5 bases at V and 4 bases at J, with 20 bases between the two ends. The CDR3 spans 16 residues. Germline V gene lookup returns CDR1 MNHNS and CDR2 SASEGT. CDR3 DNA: TGTGCCAGCAGTTATGGGGGAGGTATTAGTGGAGAGACCCAGTACTTC. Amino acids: CASSYGGGISGETQYF.

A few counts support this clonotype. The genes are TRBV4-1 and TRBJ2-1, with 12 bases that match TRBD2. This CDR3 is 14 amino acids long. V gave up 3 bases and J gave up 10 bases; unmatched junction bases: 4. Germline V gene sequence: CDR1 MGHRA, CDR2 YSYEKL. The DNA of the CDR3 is TGCGCCAGCAGCCACGATGGACTAGCGGGAGAGCAGTTCTTC. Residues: CASSHDGLAGEQFF.

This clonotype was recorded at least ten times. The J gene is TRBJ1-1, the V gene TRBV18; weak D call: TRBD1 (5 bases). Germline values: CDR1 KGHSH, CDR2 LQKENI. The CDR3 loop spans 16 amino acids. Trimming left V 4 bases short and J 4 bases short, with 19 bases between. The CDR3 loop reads CASSLRGLPSGTEAFF. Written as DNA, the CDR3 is TGTGCCAGCTCACTCCGGGGCCTACCATCGGGCACTGAAGCTTTCTTT.

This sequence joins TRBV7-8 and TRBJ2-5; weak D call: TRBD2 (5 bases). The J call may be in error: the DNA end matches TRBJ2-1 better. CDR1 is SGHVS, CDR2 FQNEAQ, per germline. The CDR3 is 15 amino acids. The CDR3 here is CASSLDWERVETQFF. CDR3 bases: TGTGCCAGCAGCCTGGACTGGGAGAGGGTAGAGACCCAGTTCTTC.

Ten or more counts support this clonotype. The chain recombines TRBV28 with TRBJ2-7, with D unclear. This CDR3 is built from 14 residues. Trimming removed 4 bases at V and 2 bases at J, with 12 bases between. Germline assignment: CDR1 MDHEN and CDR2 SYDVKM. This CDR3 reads CASSSPGETYEQYF. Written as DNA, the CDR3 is TGTGCCAGCAGTTCGCCTGGGGAAACCTACGAGCAGTACTTC.

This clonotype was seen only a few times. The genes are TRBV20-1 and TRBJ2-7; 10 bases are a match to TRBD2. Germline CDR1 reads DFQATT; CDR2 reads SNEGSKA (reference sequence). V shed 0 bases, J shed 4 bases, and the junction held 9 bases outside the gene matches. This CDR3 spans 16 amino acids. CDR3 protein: CSAREGGRTSGYEQYF. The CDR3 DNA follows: TGCAGTGCTAGAGAGGGGGGGAGGACTAGCGGATACGAGCAGTACTTC.

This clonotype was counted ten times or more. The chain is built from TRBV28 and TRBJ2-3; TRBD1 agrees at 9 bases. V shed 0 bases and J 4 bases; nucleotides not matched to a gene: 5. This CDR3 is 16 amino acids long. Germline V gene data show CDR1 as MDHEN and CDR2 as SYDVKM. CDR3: CASSLWVTGGADTQYF. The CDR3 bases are TGTGCCAGCAGTTTATGGGTCACAGGGGGCGCAGATACGCAGTATTTT.

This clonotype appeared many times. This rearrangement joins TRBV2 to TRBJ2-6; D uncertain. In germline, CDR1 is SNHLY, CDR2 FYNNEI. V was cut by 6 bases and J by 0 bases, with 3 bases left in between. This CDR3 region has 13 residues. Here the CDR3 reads CASRTSGANVLTF. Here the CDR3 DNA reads TGTGCCAGCAGGACCTCTGGGGCCAACGTCCTGACTTTC.

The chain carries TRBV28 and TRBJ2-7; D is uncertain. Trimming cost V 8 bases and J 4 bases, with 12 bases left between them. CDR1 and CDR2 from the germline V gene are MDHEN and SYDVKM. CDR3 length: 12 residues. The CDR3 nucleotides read TGTGCCAGCCGGGCGTCCTTTTACGAGCAGTACTTC. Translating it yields CASRASFYEQYF.

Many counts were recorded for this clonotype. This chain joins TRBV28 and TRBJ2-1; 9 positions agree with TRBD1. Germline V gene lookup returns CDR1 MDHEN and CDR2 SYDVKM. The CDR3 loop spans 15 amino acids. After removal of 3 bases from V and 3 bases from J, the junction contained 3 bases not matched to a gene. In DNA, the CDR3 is TGTGCCAGCAGTTTTGAGGACAGGGGCTACAATGAGCAGTTCTTC. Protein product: CASSFEDRGYNEQFF.

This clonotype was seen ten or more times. The CDR3 spells CASSYSARNQPQHF. In DNA, the CDR3 is TGTGCCAGCAGTTACTCGGCCAGAAATCAGCCCCAGCATTTT. The chain uses TRBV6-5 and TRBJ1-5, with D unclear. Deletions cut 0 bases from V and 4 bases from J, with 7 bases between. This CDR3 has 14 residues. Germline V gives CDR1 MNHEY, CDR2 SVGAGI.

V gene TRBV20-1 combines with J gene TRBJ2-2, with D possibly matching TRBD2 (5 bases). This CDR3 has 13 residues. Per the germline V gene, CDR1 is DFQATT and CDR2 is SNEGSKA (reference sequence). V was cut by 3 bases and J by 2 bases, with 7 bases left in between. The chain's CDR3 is CSASGKNTGELFF. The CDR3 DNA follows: TGCAGTGCTAGCGGGAAAAACACCGGGGAGCTGTTTTTT.

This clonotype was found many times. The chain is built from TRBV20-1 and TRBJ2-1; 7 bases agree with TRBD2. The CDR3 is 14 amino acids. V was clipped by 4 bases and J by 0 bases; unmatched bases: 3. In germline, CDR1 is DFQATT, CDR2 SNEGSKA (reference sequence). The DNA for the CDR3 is TGCAGTGCTAATAGCGGGCCCTCCTACAATGAGCAGTTCTTC. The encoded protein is CSANSGPSYNEQFF.

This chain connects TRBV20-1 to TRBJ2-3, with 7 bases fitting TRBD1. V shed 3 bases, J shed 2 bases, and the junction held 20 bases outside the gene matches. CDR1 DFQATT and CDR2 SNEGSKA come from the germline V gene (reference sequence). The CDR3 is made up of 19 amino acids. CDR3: CSARAPSALTGWDTDTQYF. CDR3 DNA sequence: TGCAGTGCTAGGGCCCCCTCTGCCCTGACAGGGTGGGACACAGATACGCAGTATTTT.

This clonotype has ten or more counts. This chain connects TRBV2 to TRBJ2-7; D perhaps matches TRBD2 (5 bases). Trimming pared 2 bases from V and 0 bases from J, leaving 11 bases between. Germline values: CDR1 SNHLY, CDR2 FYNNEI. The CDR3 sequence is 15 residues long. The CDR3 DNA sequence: TGTGCCAGCAGTGAAAACCCGGGGAGCTCCTACGAGCAGTACTTC. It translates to CASSENPGSSYEQYF.

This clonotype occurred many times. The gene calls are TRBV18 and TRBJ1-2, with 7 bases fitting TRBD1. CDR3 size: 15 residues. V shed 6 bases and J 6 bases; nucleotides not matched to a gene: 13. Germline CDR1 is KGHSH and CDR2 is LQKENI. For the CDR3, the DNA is TGTGCCAGCTCGCGCGGGACAGAAGGCCGGGATGGCTACACCTTC. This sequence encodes CASSRGTEGRDGYTF.

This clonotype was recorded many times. DNA of the CDR3: TGTGCCAGCAGCCCCCTGCAGGCGACTAATGAAAAACTGTTTTTT. Translated, it gives CASSPLQATNEKLFF. V and J are TRBV2 and TRBJ1-4; D gene ambiguous. Trimming left V 6 bases short and J 2 bases short, with 13 bases between. The CDR3 has 15 residues. Germline CDR1 is SNHLY and CDR2 is FYNNEI.

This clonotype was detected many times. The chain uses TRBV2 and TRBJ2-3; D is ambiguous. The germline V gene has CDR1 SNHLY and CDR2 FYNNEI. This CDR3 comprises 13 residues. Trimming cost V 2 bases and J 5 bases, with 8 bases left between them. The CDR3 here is CASSELVEDTQYF. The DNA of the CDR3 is TGTGCCAGCAGTGAACTAGTGGAAGATACGCAGTATTTT.

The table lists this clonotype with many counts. Written as DNA, the CDR3 is TGTGCCAGCAGTTCCCCGGGACTAGCGGCGTACGAGCAGTACTTC. Translated: CASSSPGLAAYEQYF. The chain is built from TRBV28 and TRBJ2-7; 11 bases are a match to TRBD2. Germline-derived CDR1 and CDR2 are MDHEN and SYDVKM. The ends lost 4 bases at V and 4 bases at J; junction bases unmatched: 6. The CDR3 consists of 15 residues.